The present T cell receptor (beta chain) was sequenced within a study of blood T cell repertoires in COVID-19. Study details: Whether acute or convalescent, the COVID-19 samples came from the United States, Italy and Spain. From T cells, B-cell-depleted T cells, or PBMCs came the material, which was cDNA or gDNA.

Per the germline V gene, CDR1 is LGHDT and CDR2 is YNNKEL (reference sequence). There are 16 residues in the CDR3. The V end lost 3 bases, the J end lost 0 bases, and 14 bases lay between the germline ends. Recruited during active infection, patients (from Seattle) were subsequently followed longitudinally. In the original workflow: Amplifying reference gene primers gave estimates of nucleated cell counts. TCRdb's copy holds only in-frame clones and misses some; the assay was immunoSEQ multiplex PCR. That table furnishes V, J and clone size, whereas the DNA furnished D and trimming. The top ten hold roughly 6.2% of the sample, which has around 110,000 clones, over 60% seen once.

The chain carries TRBV3-1 (or the pseudogene TRBV3-2) and TRBJ1-2; TRBD1 might be the D (5 bases). Sequencing input: peripheral blood. The sequence came from a man at least 80 years old with COVID-19, enrolled during active disease. In nucleotides, the CDR3 is TGTGCCAGCAGCCAGCTGAATGCAGGGCCTAACTATGGCTACACCTTC. Amino acids: CASSQLNAGPNYGYTF.